This T cell receptor (beta chain) comes out of a study of CD8+CD57+ T cells in acquired aplastic anemia. It was genomic DNA that served as the template for profiling TCR beta VDJ and CDR3. Each CDR3 protein gets one entry after TCRdb re-called the reads with MiXCR. The data show fewer than 300,000 distinct CDR3 sequences, with roughly 82% seen just once and about two fifths held by the top ten. Study results and limitations: Levels of CD8+ Simpson's diversity were not significantly distinct in patients versus controls. The study identified roughly 31 CD8+ CDR3 sequences shared by patients and controls.

This clonotype was seen more than once but under ten times. What it recognizes is unknown. One end of the junction is discordant with germline, which a read error may explain. The CDR3 has 14 residues. Only patients with CD8+CD57+ cell expansion on flow cytometry were chosen for sequencing. This clonotype originated in a human donor with aplastic anemia. The chain carries TRBV12-3 or TRBV12-4 and TRBJ2-3, with 8 bases lining up with TRBD1. The sample consisted of sorted CD4+, CD8+, or CD8+CD57+ T cells (not recorded which) from PBMCs. CDR3 nucleotides: TGTGCCAGCAGTTTACCAGGGGGCACTGATACGCAGTATTTT. It encodes CASSLPGGTDTQYF.